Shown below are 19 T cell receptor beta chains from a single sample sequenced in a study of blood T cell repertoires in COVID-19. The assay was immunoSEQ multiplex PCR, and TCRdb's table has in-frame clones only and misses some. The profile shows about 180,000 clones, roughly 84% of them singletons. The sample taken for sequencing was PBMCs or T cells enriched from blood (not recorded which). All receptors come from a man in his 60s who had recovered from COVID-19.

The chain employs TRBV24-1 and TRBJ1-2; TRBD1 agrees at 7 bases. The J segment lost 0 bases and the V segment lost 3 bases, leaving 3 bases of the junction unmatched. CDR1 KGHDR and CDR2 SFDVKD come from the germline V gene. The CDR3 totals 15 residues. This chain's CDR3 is CATSDTGATNYGYTF. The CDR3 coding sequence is TGTGCCACCAGTGATACAGGGGCCACTAACTATGGCTACACCTTC.

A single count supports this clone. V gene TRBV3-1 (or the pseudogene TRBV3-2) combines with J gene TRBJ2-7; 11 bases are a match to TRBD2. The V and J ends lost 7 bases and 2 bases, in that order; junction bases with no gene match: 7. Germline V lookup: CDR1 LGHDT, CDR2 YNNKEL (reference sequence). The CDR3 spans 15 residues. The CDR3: CASTQTSGAPYEQYF. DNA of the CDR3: TGTGCCAGCACCCAGACTAGCGGGGCCCCCTACGAGCAGTACTTC.

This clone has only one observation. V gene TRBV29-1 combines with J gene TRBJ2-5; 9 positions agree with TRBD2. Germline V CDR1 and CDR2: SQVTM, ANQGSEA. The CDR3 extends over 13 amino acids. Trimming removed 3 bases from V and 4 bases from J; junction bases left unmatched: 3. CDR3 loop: CSVEGLARETQYF. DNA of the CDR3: TGCAGCGTTGAGGGACTAGCTAGAGAGACCCAGTACTTC.

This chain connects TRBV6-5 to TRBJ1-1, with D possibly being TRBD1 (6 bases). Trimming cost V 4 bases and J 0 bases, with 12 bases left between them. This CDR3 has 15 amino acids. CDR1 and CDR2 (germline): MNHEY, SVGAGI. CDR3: CASSSNRALNTEAFF. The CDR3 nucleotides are TGTGCCAGCAGTTCGAACAGGGCTCTGAACACTGAAGCTTTCTTT.

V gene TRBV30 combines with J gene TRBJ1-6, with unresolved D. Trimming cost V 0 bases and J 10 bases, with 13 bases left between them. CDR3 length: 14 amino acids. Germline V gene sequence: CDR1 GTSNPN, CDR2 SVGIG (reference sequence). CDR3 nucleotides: TGTGCCTGGAGTGTACGGGGAATGAACTCACCCCTCCACTTT. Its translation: CAWSVRGMNSPLHF.

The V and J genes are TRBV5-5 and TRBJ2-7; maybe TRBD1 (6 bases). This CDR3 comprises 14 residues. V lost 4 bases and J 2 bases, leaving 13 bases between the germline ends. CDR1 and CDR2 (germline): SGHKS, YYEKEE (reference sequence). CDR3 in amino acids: CASSRDTWAYEQYF. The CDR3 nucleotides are TGTGCCAGCAGCCGGGACACCTGGGCCTACGAGCAGTACTTC.

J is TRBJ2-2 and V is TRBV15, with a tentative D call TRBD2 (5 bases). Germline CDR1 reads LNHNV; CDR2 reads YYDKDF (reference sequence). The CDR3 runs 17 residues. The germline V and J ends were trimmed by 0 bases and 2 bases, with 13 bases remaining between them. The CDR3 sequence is CATSRDRRGRNTGELFF. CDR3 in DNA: TGTGCCACCAGCAGAGATAGACGGGGTCGCAACACCGGGGAGCTGTTTTTT.

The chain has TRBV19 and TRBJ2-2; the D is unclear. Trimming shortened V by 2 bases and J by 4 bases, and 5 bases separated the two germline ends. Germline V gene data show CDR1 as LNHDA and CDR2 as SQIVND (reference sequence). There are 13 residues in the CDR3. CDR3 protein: CASSIMATGELFF. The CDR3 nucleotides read TGTGCCAGTAGTATAATGGCCACCGGGGAGCTGTTTTTT.

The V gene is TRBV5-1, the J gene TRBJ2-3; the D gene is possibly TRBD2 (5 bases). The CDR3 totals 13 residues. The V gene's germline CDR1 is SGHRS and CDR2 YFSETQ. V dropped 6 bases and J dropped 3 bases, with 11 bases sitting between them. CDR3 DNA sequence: TGCGCCAGCAACCGGACTGAGACAGATACGCAGTATTTT. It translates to CASNRTETDTQYF.

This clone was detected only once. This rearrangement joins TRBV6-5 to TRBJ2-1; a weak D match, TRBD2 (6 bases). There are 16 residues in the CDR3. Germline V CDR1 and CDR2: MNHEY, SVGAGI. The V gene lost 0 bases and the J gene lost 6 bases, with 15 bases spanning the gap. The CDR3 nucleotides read TGTGCCAGCAGTTACTCGGGGTCAGGGACTCCCAATGAGCAGTTCTTC. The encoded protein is CASSYSGSGTPNEQFF.

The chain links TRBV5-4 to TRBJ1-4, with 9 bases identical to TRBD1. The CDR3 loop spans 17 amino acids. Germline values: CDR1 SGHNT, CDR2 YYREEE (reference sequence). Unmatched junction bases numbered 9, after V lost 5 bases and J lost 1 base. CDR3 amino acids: CASSPTGGSGTNEKLFF. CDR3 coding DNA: TGTGCCAGCAGTCCAACAGGGGGCTCTGGAACTAATGAAAAACTGTTTTTT.

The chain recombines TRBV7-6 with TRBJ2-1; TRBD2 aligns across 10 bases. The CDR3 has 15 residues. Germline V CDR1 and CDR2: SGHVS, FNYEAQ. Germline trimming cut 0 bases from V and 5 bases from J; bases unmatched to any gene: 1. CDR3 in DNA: TGTGCCAGCAGCTTAGCAGCGGGGGGGAACAATGAGCAGTTCTTC. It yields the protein CASSLAAGGNNEQFF.

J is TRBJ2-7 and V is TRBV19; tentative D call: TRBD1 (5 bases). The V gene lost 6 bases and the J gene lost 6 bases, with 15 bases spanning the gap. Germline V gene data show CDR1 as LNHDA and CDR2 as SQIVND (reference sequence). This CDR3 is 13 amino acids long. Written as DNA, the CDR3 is TGTGCCAGTAGGGACATCTTTACGAGCGAGCAGTACTTC. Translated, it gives CASRDIFTSEQYF.

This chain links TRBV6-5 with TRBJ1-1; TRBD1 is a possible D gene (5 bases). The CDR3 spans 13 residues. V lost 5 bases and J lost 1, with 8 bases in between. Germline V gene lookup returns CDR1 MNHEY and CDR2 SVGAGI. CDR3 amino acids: CASSRGQNTEAFF. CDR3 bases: TGTGCCAGCAGTCGAGGACAGAACACTGAAGCTTTCTTT.

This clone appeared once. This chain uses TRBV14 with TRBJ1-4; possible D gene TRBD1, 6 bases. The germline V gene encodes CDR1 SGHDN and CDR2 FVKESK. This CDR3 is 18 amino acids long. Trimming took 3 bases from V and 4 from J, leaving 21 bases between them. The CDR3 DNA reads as TGTGCCAGCAGCCAGGAGGGGGGGCCTGCCCCCTTTAATGAAAAACTGTTTTTT. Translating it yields CASSQEGGPAPFNEKLFF.

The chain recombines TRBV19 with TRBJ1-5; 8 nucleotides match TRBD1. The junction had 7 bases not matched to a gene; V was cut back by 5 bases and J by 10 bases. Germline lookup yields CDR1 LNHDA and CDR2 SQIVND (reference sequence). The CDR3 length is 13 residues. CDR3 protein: CASSPQGGLPQHF. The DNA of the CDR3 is TGTGCCAGTAGTCCACAGGGGGGATTACCCCAGCATTTT.

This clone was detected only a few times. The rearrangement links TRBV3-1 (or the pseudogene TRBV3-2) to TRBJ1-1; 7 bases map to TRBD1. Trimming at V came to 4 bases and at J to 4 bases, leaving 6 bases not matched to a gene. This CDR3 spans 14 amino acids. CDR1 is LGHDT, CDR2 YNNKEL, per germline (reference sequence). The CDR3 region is CASSPSQGVTEAFF. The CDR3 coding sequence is TGTGCCAGCAGCCCAAGCCAGGGGGTCACTGAAGCTTTCTTT.

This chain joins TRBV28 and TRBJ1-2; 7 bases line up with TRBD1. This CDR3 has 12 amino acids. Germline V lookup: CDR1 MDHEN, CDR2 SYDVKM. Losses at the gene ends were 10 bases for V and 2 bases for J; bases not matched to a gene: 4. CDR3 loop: CATTGENYGYTF. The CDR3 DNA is TGTGCCACAACAGGGGAGAACTATGGCTACACCTTC.

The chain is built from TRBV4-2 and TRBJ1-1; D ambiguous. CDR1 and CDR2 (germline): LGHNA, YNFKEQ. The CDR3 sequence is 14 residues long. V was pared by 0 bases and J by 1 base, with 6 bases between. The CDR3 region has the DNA TGTGCCAGCAGCCAAGACCTCCGGAACACTGAAGCTTTCTTT. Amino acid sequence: CASSQDLRNTEAFF.